Below are 5 T cell receptor beta chains sequenced from a single sample in a study of CD8 T cells in Susac syndrome. RNA amounts of about 0.45 to 1 ug underwent reverse transcription with random hexamers. From the immunoSEQ multiplex PCR reads, TCRdb called clonotypes with MiXCR, one entry per CDR3 protein. This table has more than 65,000 distinct CDR3 sequences, approximately 95% appearing once. The sample was CD8+ T cells from PBMCs. These receptor sequences come from a human donor in good health.

This clonotype was seen more than once but under ten times. The rearrangement joins TRBV30 to TRBJ2-7; TRBD1 agrees at 10 bases. The CDR3 has 14 residues. Unmatched junction bases numbered 4, after V lost 0 bases and J lost 5 bases. Germline assignment: CDR1 GTSNPN and CDR2 SVGIG (reference sequence). The CDR3 coding sequence is TGTGCCTGGAGTGTACTCGGGACAGGGGACGAGCAGTACTTC. Its translation: CAWSVLGTGDEQYF.

The table lists this clonotype with a count of one. The rearrangement joins TRBV14 to TRBJ2-7; D not certain. Trimming shortened V by 1 base and J by 3 bases, and 10 bases separated the two germline ends. Per germline, CDR1 SGHDN and CDR2 FVKESK. The CDR3 runs to 14 residues. CDR3 DNA sequence: TGTGCCAGCAGCCAAGGGGCCGGAGTCTACGAGCAGTACTTC. Amino acid sequence: CASSQGAGVYEQYF.

This clonotype was observed a single time. The chain couples TRBV11-2 to TRBJ2-5; maybe TRBD2 (6 bases). Trimming pared 7 bases from V and 5 bases from J, leaving 14 bases between. The CDR3 covers 13 residues. From germline, CDR1 is SGHAT and CDR2 FQNNGV. The CDR3 spells CASKDPREETQYF. Written as DNA, the CDR3 is TGTGCCAGCAAAGACCCCCGGGAGGAGACCCAGTACTTC.

The chain joins TRBV29-1 to TRBJ2-1; 9 nucleotides align to TRBD2. Germline values: CDR1 SQVTM, CDR2 ANQGSEA. The V segment lost 0 bases and the J segment 4 bases; nucleotides outside the gene matches: 10. CDR3 length: 17 residues. CDR3 loop: CSVEDVGGGGFYNEQFF. Here the CDR3 DNA reads TGCAGCGTTGAAGATGTCGGCGGGGGGGGGTTTTACAATGAGCAGTTCTTC.

This CDR3 reads CASSLTGQGTEAFF. CDR3 DNA: TGTGCCAGCAGCTTAACGGGACAGGGGACTGAAGCTTTCTTT. V usage is TRBV5-6 and J usage is TRBJ1-1; 10 bases agree with TRBD1. The CDR3 runs to 14 residues. Germline trimming cut 2 bases from V and 5 bases from J; bases unmatched to any gene: 3. The germline gives CDR1 SGHDT, CDR2 YYEEEE.